The clone carrying this TCR beta chain was found a few times. Its cognate antigen is unknown. The CDR3 consists of 15 residues. One or more pre-ART and two or more post-ART PBMC samples were available from each donor. The sample is drawn from a study of long-term antiretroviral therapy in people with HIV. Study-level points and caveats: Subsequent to ART, diversity was augmented yet persisted below that of transplant donor controls.

With survey level as its setting, the immunoSEQ assay was v3.0. Repertoires were generated with immunoSEQ multiplex PCR, while TCRdb's copy carries only in-frame clones and drops some. Among 20,000 to 25,000 clones listed, over 80% were seen once. The origin of this receptor is a woman between 35 and 50 years old with HIV. This chain links TRBV7-5 with TRBJ1-5. TRBV7-5 is shown as a pseudogene. The material was unsorted PBMCs, obtained 1.2 years after starting antiretroviral therapy. The CDR3 coding sequence is TGTGTCAGAAGCTGCGCCGGGAGTCCCTGTCAGCCCCAGCATTTT. Translating gives CVRSCAGSPCQPQHF.